The 10 T cell receptor beta chains below come from one sample, sequenced in a study of blood T cell repertoires in COVID-19. TCRdb keeps only in-frame clones here, not all; method: immunoSEQ multiplex PCR. The sample lists under 80,000 clones; about 80% were seen once. The specimen was peripheral blood. The receptors here all came from a man in his fifties with acute or convalescent COVID-19.

The chain joins TRBV15 to TRBJ1-2, with 7 bases lining up with TRBD1. Germline lookup yields CDR1 LNHNV and CDR2 YYDKDF (reference sequence). The CDR3 consists of 14 residues. J lost 6 bases, V lost 3 bases, and 7 bases had no gene match. CDR3 DNA sequence: TGTGCCACCAGCAGCTCGGACAGGCCCCATGGCTACACCTTC. Its translation: CATSSSDRPHGYTF.

The V call is TRBV4-2, the J call TRBJ2-3, with D perhaps TRBD1 (6 bases). Germline V gene data show CDR1 as LGHNA and CDR2 as YNFKEQ. The CDR3 has 12 residues. V lost 2 bases and J lost 8, with 8 bases in between. CDR3: CASSQQGSTQYF. Written as DNA, the CDR3 is TGTGCCAGCAGCCAACAGGGGAGTACGCAGTATTTT.

This chain uses TRBV11-2 with TRBJ2-2, with 11 bases that match TRBD2. This CDR3 has 16 residues. The germline gives CDR1 SGHAT, CDR2 FQNNGV. V was clipped by 5 bases and J by 0 bases; unmatched bases: 2. CDR3 in amino acids: CASSQGLAANTGELFF. The CDR3 DNA follows: TGTGCCAGCAGCCAGGGACTAGCGGCGAACACCGGGGAGCTGTTTTTT.

This chain joins TRBV19 and TRBJ1-2; weak D call: TRBD1 (6 bases). The CDR3 totals 12 residues. Germline V gene lookup returns CDR1 LNHDA and CDR2 SQIVND (reference sequence). The V end was cut by 6 bases, the J end by 3 bases, with 8 bases between. In nucleotides, the CDR3 is TGTGCCAGTAGACAGGGCGACTATGGCTACACCTTC. Translated: CASRQGDYGYTF.

The chain is built from TRBV18 and TRBJ1-4; 8 nucleotides line up with TRBD1. V gave up 3 bases and J gave up 0 bases; unmatched junction bases: 3. Germline V lookup: CDR1 KGHSH, CDR2 LQKENI. This CDR3 is built from 16 residues. CDR3 region: CASSPTGGSTNEKLFF. The CDR3 DNA reads TGTGCCAGCTCACCTACAGGGGGGTCAACTAATGAAAAACTGTTTTTT.

The V call is TRBV5-8, the J call TRBJ2-5, with D tentatively TRBD1 (6 bases). The CDR3 is 20 residues long. Germline V gene sequence: CDR1 SGHTS, CDR2 YDEGEE. Trimming took 0 bases from V and 2 from J, leaving 26 bases between them. CDR3 DNA: TGTGCCAGCAGCTTGGTTACAGGGTGGCTCGGAGGAGCAGTTCAAGAGACCCAGTACTTC. It yields the protein CASSLVTGWLGGAVQETQYF.

This clone was found once. V and J are TRBV6-5 and TRBJ1-5; no definite D call. Germline V gives CDR1 MNHEY, CDR2 SVGAGI. This CDR3 region has 12 residues. The ends were cut back, 7 bases at V and 4 bases at J, with 8 bases in the middle. CDR3 coding DNA: TGTGCCAGCAATATGAGAAATCAGCCCCAGCATTTT. Translated: CASNMRNQPQHF.

The chain has TRBV18 and TRBJ2-3, with 9 bases identical to TRBD2. The trim removed 0 bases at V and 2 bases at J, leaving 9 bases unmatched. The germline gives CDR1 KGHSH, CDR2 LQKENI. This CDR3 is 18 amino acids long. CDR3 residues: CASSPPVGLAGNTDTQYF. DNA for the CDR3: TGTGCCAGCTCACCACCAGTTGGGCTAGCGGGGAACACAGATACGCAGTATTTT. The full variable domain, rest sourced from reference TRBV18 and TRBJ2-3, is NAGVMQNPRHLVRRRGQEARLRCSPMKGHSHVYWYRQLPEEGLKFMVYLQKENIIDESGMPKERFSAEFPKEGPSILRIQQVVRGDSAAYFCASSPPVGLAGNTDTQYFGPGTRLTVL.

J is TRBJ2-7 and V is TRBV6-5; maybe TRBD1 (5 bases). Germline-derived CDR1 and CDR2 are MNHEY and SVGAGI. The CDR3 contains 12 residues. Between the trimmed V and J ends, which lost 7 bases and 3 bases, there was a span of 10 bases. The CDR3 reads CASTRDSYEQYF. CDR3 coding DNA: TGTGCCAGCACGAGAGACAGCTACGAGCAGTACTTC.

The chain carries TRBV5-8 and TRBJ1-2, with 7 bases aligning to TRBD1. J was trimmed by 2 bases and V by 4 bases; bases with no gene match: 5. Germline V CDR1 and CDR2: SGHTS, YDEGEE. This CDR3 contains 14 residues. CDR3 bases: TGTGCCAGCAGCGGCCAGGGGGTGAACTATGGCTACACCTTC. It translates to CASSGQGVNYGYTF. Complete variable domain (other parts from reference TRBV5-8 and TRBJ1-2): EAGVTQSPTHLIKTRGQQATLRCSPISGHTSVYWYQQALGLGLQFLLWYDEGEERNRGNFPPRFSGRQFPNYSSELNVNALELEDSALYLCASSGQGVNYGYTFGSGTRLTVV.